This T cell receptor (beta chain) was sequenced during a study of CD8+CD57+ T cells in acquired aplastic anemia. General observations from the study: The study identified 25 to 30 CD8+ CDR3 sequences shared by patients and controls.

Genomic DNA provided the template from which TCR beta VDJ and CDR3 profiles were obtained. TCRdb recomputed calls from the reads with MiXCR, one row per CDR3 protein. Of 200,000 to 250,000 distinct CDR3 sequences in the sample, over 55% were seen once. Deletions cut 2 bases from V and 0 bases from J, with 11 bases between. The germline V gene has CDR1 LNHDA and CDR2 SQIVND (reference sequence). The CDR3 runs 15 residues. Patients included in sequencing had previously demonstrated CD8+CD57+ cell expansion by flow cytometry. Among the patients, none had received any therapy at the time of blood sampling. A note on this clonotype: Its antigen is unknown.

This TCR was sampled from a human donor with aplastic anemia. The chain couples TRBV19 to TRBJ2-7; D gene ambiguous. Sequencing was carried out using sorted CD4+, CD8+, or CD8+CD57+ T cells (not recorded which) from PBMCs. The CDR3 reads CASSILWGSSYEQYF. The CDR3 bases are TGTGCCAGTAGTATACTCTGGGGAAGCTCCTACGAGCAGTACTTC.